This TCR beta chain was identified in a study of blood T cell repertoires in COVID-19. Study summary: The United States, Italy and Spain provided the acute and convalescent COVID-19 samples.

In the authors' methods: Reference gene primer amplification gave estimated nucleated cell counts. TCRdb's copy holds only in-frame clones and misses some; the assay was immunoSEQ multiplex PCR. The V and J calls and clone size are taken from that table; D and trimming were inferred from the DNA. The sample shows over 120,000 clones, around 89% of them seen only once. Germline CDR1 is SGHTA and CDR2 is FQGNSA. The CDR3 totals 15 residues. With V trimmed by 1 base and J by 6 bases, 4 bases remained unmatched. The sequenced material came from peripheral blood. This sequence originates from a man between 60 and 75 years old with active or convalescent COVID-19. This chain links TRBV7-2 with TRBJ1-5, with 9 positions matching TRBD1. CDR3 region: CASSLVGQGRQPQHF. As DNA, the CDR3 is TGTGCCAGCAGCTTAGTGGGACAGGGTCGTCAGCCCCAGCATTTT.